A selection of T cell receptor beta chains follows, all from one sample in a study of beta chain features in type 1 diabetes. Clones were read by immunoSEQ multiplex PCR, and TCRdb kept only the in-frame ones, dropping some. The profile shows around 400,000 clones, about 15% of them singletons. Source material: naive CD4+ T cells from blood. The origin of the receptors is a woman under 30 in good health. CDR3s leave out the opening cysteine and the closing phenylalanine or tryptophan.

CDR3: ASSAGLAREQY
length: 11
J: TRBJ2-7
V: TRBV25-1

CDR3: ASSMTRDRKTYEQY
length: 14
J: TRBJ2-7
V: TRBV18

CDR3: ASSLTGMDGYT
length: 11
J: TRBJ1-2
V: TRBV7-9

CDR3: ASTNRAGNTGELF
length: 13
J: TRBJ2-2
V: TRBV5-1

CDR3: SAGTGRNTEAF
length: 11
J: TRBJ1-1
V: TRBV29-1

CDR3: ASSEWGTGQNNQPQH
length: 15
J: TRBJ1-5
V: TRBV25-1

CDR3: SVESARGGETQY
length: 12
J: TRBJ2-5
V: TRBV29-1

CDR3: SAPRGPAGGNGYT
length: 13
J: TRBJ1-2
V: TRBV29-1

CDR3: ASRDLGGVGQPQH
length: 13
J: TRBJ1-5
V: TRBV2

CDR3: ASSAQSAGISYEQY
length: 14
J: TRBJ2-7
V: TRBV9

CDR3: ASSQGDSGRGDTQY
length: 14
J: TRBJ2-3
V: TRBV4-2

CDR3: ASGGGPQKTQY
length: 11
J: TRBJ2-5
V: TRBV5-6

CDR3: ASSRRGQPQH
length: 10
J: TRBJ1-5
V: TRBV14

CDR3: ASSMTGTGAGEQY
length: 13
J: TRBJ2-7
V: TRBV7-3

CDR3: ASSFGDTGELF
length: 11
J: TRBJ2-2
V: TRBV7-9

CDR3: ASKGTGDQPQH
length: 11
J: TRBJ1-5
V: TRBV2

CDR3: SVDNRRDEAF
length: 10
J: TRBJ1-1
V: TRBV29-1

CDR3: ASRGQGPTYEQY
length: 12
J: TRBJ2-7
V: TRBV28

CDR3: SVAYRQTEELF
length: 11
J: TRBJ2-2
V: TRBV29-1

CDR3: AISEFERYT
length: 9
J: TRBJ1-2
V: TRBV10-3

CDR3: ASTPGGMGQNIQY
length: 13
J: TRBJ2-4
V: TRBV28

CDR3: ASSRRPGHGTEAF
length: 13
J: TRBJ1-1
V: TRBV5-6

CDR3: ASSRGKGTEAF
length: 11
J: TRBJ1-1
V: TRBV7-3

CDR3: ASSLTSATDTQY
length: 12
J: TRBJ2-3
V: TRBV7-3

CDR3: ASSLPGQGYTEAF
length: 13
J: TRBJ1-1
V: TRBV27